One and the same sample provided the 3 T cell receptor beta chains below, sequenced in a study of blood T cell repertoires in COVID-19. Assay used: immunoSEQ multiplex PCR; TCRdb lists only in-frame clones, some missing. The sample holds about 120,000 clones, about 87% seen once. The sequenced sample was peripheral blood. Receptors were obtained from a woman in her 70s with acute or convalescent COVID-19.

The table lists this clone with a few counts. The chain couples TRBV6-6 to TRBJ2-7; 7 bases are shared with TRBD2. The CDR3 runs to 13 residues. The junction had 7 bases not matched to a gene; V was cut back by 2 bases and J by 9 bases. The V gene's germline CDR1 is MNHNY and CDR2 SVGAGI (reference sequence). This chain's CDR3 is CASSYGDYQPQYF. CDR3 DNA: TGTGCCAGCAGTTACGGGGACTACCAGCCGCAGTACTTC.

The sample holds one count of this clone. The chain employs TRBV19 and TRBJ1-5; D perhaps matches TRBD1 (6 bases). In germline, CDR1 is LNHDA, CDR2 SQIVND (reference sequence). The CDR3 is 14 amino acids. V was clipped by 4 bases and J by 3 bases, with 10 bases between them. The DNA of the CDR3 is TGTGCCAGTAGTACCCGGACAGCCAATCAGCCCCAGCATTTT. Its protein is CASSTRTANQPQHF.

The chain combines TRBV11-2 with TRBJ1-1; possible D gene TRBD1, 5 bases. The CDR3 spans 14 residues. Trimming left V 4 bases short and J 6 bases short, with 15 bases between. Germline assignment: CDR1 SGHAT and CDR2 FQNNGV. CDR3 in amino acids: CASSSREDRPEAFF. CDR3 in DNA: TGTGCCAGCAGCTCCAGGGAGGACCGGCCTGAAGCTTTCTTT.